This T cell receptor beta chain was sequenced during a study of blood T cells in healthy people across ages. Whole-study findings and limits: Estimates of diversity drawn from one million T cells were considered underestimates. Age advanced and TCR beta diversity per million T cells fell, roughly linearly.

The individuals who served as donors were healthy Caucasians living in Russia, aged about 6 to 100. This clonotype occurred a few times. Its antigen remains unidentified. Primers used in a second PCR of roughly 6 to 11 cycles were a sample-barcoded 5' primer and a J-beta primer mix. Paired-end reads containing CDR3 totaled no fewer than 3 million for each sample. MiXCR was run by TCRdb on the 5' RACE reads, yielding one entry per CDR3 protein. The sample records approximately 1.5 million distinct CDR3 sequences, about 35% being singletons. The sequencing input was blood. The TCR comes from a woman in her twenties or thirties in good health.

The CDR3: CASRASLGEGYEQYF. The CDR3 region has the DNA TGCGCCAGCAGAGCGTCTCTAGGGGAGGGCTACGAGCAGTACTTC. The chain carries TRBV5-1 and TRBJ2-7; 7 bases map to TRBD2. The CDR3 has 15 residues. Germline trimming cut 5 bases from V and 3 bases from J; bases unmatched to any gene: 11. From germline, CDR1 is SGHRS and CDR2 YFSETQ.